This TCR beta chain was identified during a study of T cells in Graves' hyperthyroidism and ophthalmopathy. Amplified TCR beta CDR3 regions came from RNA transcripts. The HTBI primer set was used in a first-round RT-PCR of the TCR CDR3. TCRdb re-derived calls from the multiplex PCR reads in MiXCR, one entry per CDR3 protein. This table has 150,000 or so distinct CDR3 sequences, around 8.9% appearing once. There are 13 residues in the CDR3. The V end was cut by 3 bases, the J end by 7 bases, with 15 bases between. The germline V gene encodes CDR1 DFQATT and CDR2 SNEGSKA (reference sequence). This clonotype has only one observation.

The chain is built from TRBV20-1 and TRBJ1-2; D remains unclear. The sequenced sample consisted of blood. This receptor was identified in a woman aged 18-29 years with Graves' hyperthyroidism that later progressed to Graves' ophthalmopathy. The CDR3 region is CSASSTGGSGYTF. The CDR3 region has the DNA TGCAGTGCTAGTTCGACGGGAGGTAGTGGCTACACCTTC.